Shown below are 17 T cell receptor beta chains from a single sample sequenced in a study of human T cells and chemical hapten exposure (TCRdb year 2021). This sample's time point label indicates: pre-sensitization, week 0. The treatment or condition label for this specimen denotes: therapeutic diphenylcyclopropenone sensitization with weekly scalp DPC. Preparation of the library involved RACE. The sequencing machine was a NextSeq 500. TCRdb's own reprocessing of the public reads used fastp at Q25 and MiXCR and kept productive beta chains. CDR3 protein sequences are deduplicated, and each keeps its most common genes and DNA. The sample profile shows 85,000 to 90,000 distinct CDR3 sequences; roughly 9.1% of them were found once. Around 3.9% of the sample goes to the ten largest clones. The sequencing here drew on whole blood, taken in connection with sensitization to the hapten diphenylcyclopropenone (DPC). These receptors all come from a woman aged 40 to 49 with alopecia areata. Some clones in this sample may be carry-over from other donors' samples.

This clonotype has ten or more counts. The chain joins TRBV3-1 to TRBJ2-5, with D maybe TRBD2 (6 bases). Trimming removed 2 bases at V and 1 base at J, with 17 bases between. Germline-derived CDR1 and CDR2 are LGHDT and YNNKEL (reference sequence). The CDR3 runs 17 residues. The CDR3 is CASSQRVAGSGQETQYF. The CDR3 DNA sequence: TGTGCCAGCAGCCAACGGGTCGCGGGGTCGGGCCAAGAGACCCAGTACTTC.

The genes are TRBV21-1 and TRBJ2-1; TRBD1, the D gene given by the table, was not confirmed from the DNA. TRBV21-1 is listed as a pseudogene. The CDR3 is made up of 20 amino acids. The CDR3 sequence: CASSSRTGTDQKRAYNEQFF. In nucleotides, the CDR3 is TGTGCCAGCAGCTCCCGAACCGGGACGGATCAGAAGAGGGCTTACAATGAGCAGTTCTTC.

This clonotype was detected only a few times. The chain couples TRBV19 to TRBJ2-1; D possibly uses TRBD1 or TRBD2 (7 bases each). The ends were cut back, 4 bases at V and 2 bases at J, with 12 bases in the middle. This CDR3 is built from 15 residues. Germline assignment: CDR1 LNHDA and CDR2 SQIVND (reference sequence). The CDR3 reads CASSKGGGAYNEQFF. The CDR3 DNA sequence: TGTGCCAGTAGTAAGGGAGGGGGCGCCTACAATGAGCAGTTCTTC.

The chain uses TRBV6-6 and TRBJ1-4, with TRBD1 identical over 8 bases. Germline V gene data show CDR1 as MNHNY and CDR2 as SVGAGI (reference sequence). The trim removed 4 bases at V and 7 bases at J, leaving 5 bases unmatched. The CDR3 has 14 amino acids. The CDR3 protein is CASSSDRAGEKLFF. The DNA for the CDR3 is TGTGCCAGCAGTTCGGACAGGGCTGGTGAAAAACTGTTTTTT.

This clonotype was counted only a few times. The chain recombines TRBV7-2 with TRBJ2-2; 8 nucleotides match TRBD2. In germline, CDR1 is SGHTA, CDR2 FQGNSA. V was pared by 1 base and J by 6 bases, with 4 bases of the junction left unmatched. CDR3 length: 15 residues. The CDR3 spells CASSLVVTSAGELFF. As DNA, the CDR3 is TGTGCCAGCAGCTTAGTGGTGACTAGCGCCGGGGAGCTGTTTTTT.

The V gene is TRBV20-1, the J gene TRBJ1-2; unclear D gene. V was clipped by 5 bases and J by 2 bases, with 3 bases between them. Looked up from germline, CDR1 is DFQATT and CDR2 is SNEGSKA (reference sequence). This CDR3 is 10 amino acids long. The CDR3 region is CSAGNYGYTF. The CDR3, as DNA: TGCAGTGCTGGGAACTATGGCTACACCTTC.

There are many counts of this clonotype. The CDR3 here is CASSGAAGLVYEQYF. For the CDR3, the DNA is TGCGCCAGCAGCGGGGCGGCCGGGTTGGTCTACGAGCAGTACTTC. This chain uses TRBV5-1 with TRBJ2-7; TRBD1 might be the D (5 bases). With 4 bases removed from V and 3 bases from J, the gap between germline ends came to 17 bases. Per the germline V gene, CDR1 is SGHRS and CDR2 is YFSETQ. This CDR3 spans 15 amino acids.

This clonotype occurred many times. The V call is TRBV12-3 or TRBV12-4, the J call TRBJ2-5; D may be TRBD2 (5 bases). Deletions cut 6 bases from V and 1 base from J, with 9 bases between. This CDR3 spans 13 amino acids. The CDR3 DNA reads TGTGCCAGCAGCCTTGGACTCCAAGAGACCCAGTACTTC. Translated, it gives CASSLGLQETQYF.

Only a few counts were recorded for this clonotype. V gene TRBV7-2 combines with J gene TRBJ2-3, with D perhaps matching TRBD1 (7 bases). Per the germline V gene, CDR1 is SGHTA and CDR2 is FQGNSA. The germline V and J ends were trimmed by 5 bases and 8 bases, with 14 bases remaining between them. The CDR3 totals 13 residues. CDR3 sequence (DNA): TGTGCCAGCAGCCCCCAGGGGGGCGCTACGCAGTATTTT. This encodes CASSPQGGATQYF.

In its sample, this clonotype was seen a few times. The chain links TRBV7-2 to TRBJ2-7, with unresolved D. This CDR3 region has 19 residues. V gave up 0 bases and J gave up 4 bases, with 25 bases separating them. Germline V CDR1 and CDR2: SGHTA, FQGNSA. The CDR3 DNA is TGTGCCAGCAGCTTAGCGTTCTGGTGTGCCCGACTCTTTGTTTACGAGCAGTACTTC. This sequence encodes CASSLAFWCARLFVYEQYF.

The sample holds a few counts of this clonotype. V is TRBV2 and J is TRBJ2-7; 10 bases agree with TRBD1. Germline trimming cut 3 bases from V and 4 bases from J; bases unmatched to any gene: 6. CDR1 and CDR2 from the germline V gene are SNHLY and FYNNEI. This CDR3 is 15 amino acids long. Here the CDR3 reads CASSEETGGTYEQYF. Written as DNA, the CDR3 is TGTGCCAGCAGTGAGGAGACAGGGGGCACGTACGAGCAGTACTTC.

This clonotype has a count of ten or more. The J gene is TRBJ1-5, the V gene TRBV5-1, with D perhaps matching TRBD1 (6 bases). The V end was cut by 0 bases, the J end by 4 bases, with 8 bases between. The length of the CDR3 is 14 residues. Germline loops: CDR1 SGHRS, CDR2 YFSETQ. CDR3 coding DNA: TGCGCCAGCAGCTTGGGGGACATTAATCAGCCCCAGCATTTT. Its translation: CASSLGDINQPQHF.

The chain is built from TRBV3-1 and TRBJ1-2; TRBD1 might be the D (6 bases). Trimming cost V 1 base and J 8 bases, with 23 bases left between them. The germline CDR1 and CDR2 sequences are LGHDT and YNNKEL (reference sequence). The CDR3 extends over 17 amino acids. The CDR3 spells CASSQGFREGESEGYTF. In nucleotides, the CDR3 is TGTGCCAGCAGCCAAGGATTTAGGGAGGGGGAATCTGAAGGCTACACCTTC.

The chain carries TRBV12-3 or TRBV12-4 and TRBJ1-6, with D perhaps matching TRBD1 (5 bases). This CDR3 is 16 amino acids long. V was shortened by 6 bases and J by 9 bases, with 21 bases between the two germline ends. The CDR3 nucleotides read TGTGCCAGCAGCCGCAGGACAATTCGGGCGATTTCACCCCTCCACTTT. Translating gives CASSRRTIRAISPLHF.

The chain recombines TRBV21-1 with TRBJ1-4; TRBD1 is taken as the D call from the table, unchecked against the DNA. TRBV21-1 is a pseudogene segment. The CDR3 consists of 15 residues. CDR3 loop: CASSTYRATNEKLFF. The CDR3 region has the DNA TGTGCCAGCAGCACTTACAGGGCCACTAATGAAAAACTGTTTTTT.

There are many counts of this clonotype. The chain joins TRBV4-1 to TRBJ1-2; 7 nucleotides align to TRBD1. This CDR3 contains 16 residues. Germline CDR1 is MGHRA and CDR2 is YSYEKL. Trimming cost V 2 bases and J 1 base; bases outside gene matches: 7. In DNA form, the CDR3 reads TGCGCCAGCAGCCAACACAGGGGACGCGATAACTATGGCTACACCTTC. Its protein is CASSQHRGRDNYGYTF.

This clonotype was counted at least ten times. Written as DNA, the CDR3 is TGTGCCACCAGCTTGGACGTGAACACTGAAGCTTTCTTT. Its translation is CATSLDVNTEAFF. This chain links TRBV15 with TRBJ1-1, with D uncertain. Between the trimmed V and J ends, which lost 5 bases and 0 bases, there was a span of 7 bases. CDR1 and CDR2 (germline): LNHNV, YYDKDF (reference sequence). The CDR3 has 13 residues.